The T cell receptor beta chain under discussion was sequenced for a study of T cell responses to AZD1222 COVID-19 vaccine. Findings of the study overall: The study reported that nearly half of spike-specific TCRs target unmutated variant regions.

As for this clone: Its antigen is undetermined.

Libraries were prepared by immunoSEQ multiplex PCR; TCRdb keeps only in-frame clonotypes and omits some of them. The sample lists about 78,000 clones; 90% were seen once. This CDR3 is built from 17 residues. The junction had 5 bases not matched to a gene; V was cut back by 2 bases and J by 6 bases. Germline CDR1 and CDR2: SGHTA and FQGTGA. The J gene is TRBJ2-1, the V gene TRBV7-3, with TRBD2 matching 15 bases. Sequences were derived from peripheral blood, sampled 28 days after the second AZD1222 dose. The clonotype originates from an adult who received the AZD1222 COVID-19 vaccine. CDR3 nucleotide sequence: TGTGCCAGCAGCTTAGAGGGGGGACTAGCGGGAGGCAATGAGCAGTTCTTC. As protein: CASSLEGGLAGGNEQFF. The whole variable domain, filled in from reference TRBV7-3 and TRBJ2-1, reads GAGVSQTPSNKVTEKGKYVELRCDPISGHTALYWYRQSLGQGPEFLIYFQGTGAADDSGLPNDRFFAVRPEGSVSTLKIQRTERGDSAVYLCASSLEGGLAGGNEQFFGPGTRLTVL.